This TCR beta chain was profiled in a study of blood T cell repertoires in COVID-19. About the research overall: In each case, the material was cDNA or gDNA derived from T cells, B-cell-depleted T cells, or PBMCs.

TCRdb keeps only in-frame clones here, not all; method: immunoSEQ multiplex PCR. This sample has over 100,000 clones, with approximately 89% found just once. Only a few counts were recorded for this clone. From germline, CDR1 is SNHLY and CDR2 FYNNEI. V was clipped by 3 bases and J by 6 bases, with 13 bases between them. The CDR3 contains 14 residues. Sequenced input: peripheral blood. This chain joins TRBV2 and TRBJ2-3; D may be TRBD1 (6 bases). The TCR originated in a woman in her seventies with COVID-19, enrolled during active disease. The CDR3 bases are TGTGCCAGCAGTGAGGCGAGGCAGGGGGATACGCAGTATTTT. It translates to CASSEARQGDTQYF.